The 30 T cell receptor beta chains in this list originate from one sample, sequenced in a study of blood T cell repertoires in COVID-19. Profiled with immunoSEQ multiplex PCR; TCRdb holds only in-frame clones, not every one. The sample includes around 90,000 clones, approximately 78% of them seen just once. The source material was peripheral blood. The origin of the receptors is a human donor in a cohort sampled during active COVID-19.

This clone was recorded once. V usage is TRBV5-6 and J usage is TRBJ2-6, with a tentative D call TRBD1 (6 bases). Trimming took off 0 bases at V and 1 base at J, with 8 bases between the two ends. The CDR3 covers 16 residues. The germline V gene encodes CDR1 SGHDT and CDR2 YYEEEE. CDR3 loop: CASSLDGTSGANVLTF. The DNA of the CDR3 is TGTGCCAGCAGCTTGGACGGGACATCTGGGGCCAACGTCCTGACTTTC.

The chain couples TRBV18 to TRBJ2-5, with D perhaps matching TRBD1 (6 bases). Trimming took off 3 bases at V and 5 bases at J, with 13 bases between the two ends. The CDR3 contains 14 residues. Looked up from germline, CDR1 is KGHSH and CDR2 is LQKENI. The CDR3 sequence: CASSPPTGRETQYF. CDR3 nucleotide sequence: TGTGCCAGCTCACCCCCCACAGGGCGCGAGACCCAGTACTTC.

This chain connects TRBV19 to TRBJ2-1, with 7 bases identical to TRBD1. With V trimmed by 4 bases and J by 0 bases, 3 bases remained unmatched. This CDR3 spans 15 amino acids. The V gene's germline CDR1 is LNHDA and CDR2 SQIVND (reference sequence). In DNA form, the CDR3 reads TGTGCCAGTAGTAGGGACAGCGGCTCCTACAATGAGCAGTTCTTC. It codes for CASSRDSGSYNEQFF.

This clone was seen once. This chain uses TRBV2 with TRBJ2-5; D may be TRBD1 (6 bases). V was trimmed by 7 bases and J by 5 bases, leaving 11 bases between them. CDR1 and CDR2 from the germline V gene are SNHLY and FYNNEI. CDR3 size: 12 residues. CDR3 amino acids: CASNRARETQYF. The CDR3, as DNA: TGTGCCAGCAACAGGGCTCGGGAGACCCAGTACTTC.

The chain combines TRBV11-2 with TRBJ1-6; 7 bases line up with TRBD1. In germline, CDR1 is SGHAT, CDR2 FQNNGV. The V segment lost 8 bases and the J segment 7 bases; nucleotides outside the gene matches: 14. The CDR3 covers 16 residues. The CDR3 bases are TGTGCCAGCGGCCCTCGCGGGGACAGCGACAATTCACCCCTCCACTTT. Its protein is CASGPRGDSDNSPLHF.

This clone was seen at least ten times. This sequence joins TRBV12-3 or TRBV12-4 and TRBJ2-1; TRBD1 is a possible D gene (5 bases). Between the trimmed V and J ends, which lost 5 bases and 6 bases, there was a span of 11 bases. This CDR3 comprises 13 residues. The CDR3 sequence is CASSNQGINEQFF. CDR3 DNA sequence: TGTGCCAGCAGTAATCAGGGAATCAATGAGCAGTTCTTC.

The chain employs TRBV11-2 and TRBJ1-6; D is possibly TRBD1 (5 bases). Trimming removed 5 bases from V and 4 bases from J, with 9 bases in between. The germline gives CDR1 SGHAT, CDR2 FQNNGV. The CDR3 contains 14 residues. CDR3 protein: CASSIRQYNSPLHF. The DNA of the CDR3 is TGTGCCAGCAGCATAAGACAGTATAATTCACCCCTCCACTTT.

V usage is TRBV12-3 or TRBV12-4 and J usage is TRBJ2-6, with unresolved D. The CDR3 length is 12 residues. Deletions cut 7 bases from V and 8 bases from J, with 9 bases between. CDR3: CASNVNTNVLTF. CDR3 in DNA: TGTGCCAGCAACGTTAACACCAACGTCCTGACTTTC.

This chain links TRBV4-3 with TRBJ2-3; D possibly corresponds to TRBD2 (5 bases). This CDR3 comprises 14 residues. Looked up from germline, CDR1 is LGHNA and CDR2 is YSLEER. V lost 3 bases, J lost 6 bases, and 13 bases lay in between. The CDR3 nucleotides are TGCGCCAGCAGCCATGAGGGTAGGTCGGATACGCAGTATTTT. Encoded protein: CASSHEGRSDTQYF.

The chain carries TRBV15 and TRBJ2-5, with TRBD1 as a possible D gene (5 bases). In germline, CDR1 is LNHNV, CDR2 YYDKDF (reference sequence). The ends were cut back, 0 bases at V and 5 bases at J, with 13 bases in the middle. There are 15 residues in the CDR3. CDR3 protein: CATSRDWAGAETQYF. The CDR3 DNA reads TGTGCCACCAGCAGAGATTGGGCTGGGGCGGAGACCCAGTACTTC.

This clone was observed once. The rearrangement joins TRBV10-3 to TRBJ2-7; D possibly corresponds to TRBD2 (6 bases). Germline-derived CDR1 and CDR2 are ENHRY and SYGVKD. V lost 9 bases and J 1 base, leaving 19 bases between the germline ends. CDR3 length equals 15 residues. Here the CDR3 reads CAMSPGEKVSYEQYF. CDR3 in DNA: TGTGCCATGTCTCCGGGGGAGAAGGTTTCCTACGAGCAGTACTTC.

This clone came up once. The genes are TRBV5-1 and TRBJ1-1, with 7 bases matching TRBD1. In germline, CDR1 is SGHRS, CDR2 YFSETQ. The ends lost 3 bases at V and 1 base at J; junction bases unmatched: 6. CDR3 length equals 15 residues. The CDR3 DNA reads TGCGCCAGCAGCTCACCGGGACAGAGGAACACTGAAGCTTTCTTT. Translated, it gives CASSSPGQRNTEAFF.

This clone showed up just once. This chain links TRBV6-5 with TRBJ1-2, with a possible D match to TRBD1 (5 bases). V was cut by 2 bases and J by 3 bases, with 13 bases left in between. Per the germline V gene, CDR1 is MNHEY and CDR2 is SVGAGI. The CDR3 length is 15 residues. For the CDR3, the DNA is TGTGCCAGCAGTTACCAGGGCGCGCGAGACTATGGCTACACCTTC. Translation gives CASSYQGARDYGYTF.

The chain links TRBV13 to TRBJ1-1; 7 positions match TRBD1. Germline CDR1 and CDR2: PRHDT and FYEKMQ (reference sequence). This CDR3 comprises 14 residues. The J segment lost 4 bases and the V segment lost 2 bases, leaving 4 bases of the junction unmatched. CDR3 DNA sequence: TGTGCCAGCAGCTTATCGAGGGGGCCCACTGAAGCTTTCTTT. Translated, it gives CASSLSRGPTEAFF.

The V and J genes are TRBV9 and TRBJ2-1; D is perhaps TRBD2 (6 bases). V was clipped by 0 bases and J by 2 bases, with 9 bases between them. This CDR3 contains 15 residues. Looked up from germline, CDR1 is SGDLS and CDR2 is YYNGEE. CDR3 coding DNA: TGTGCCAGCAGCGTAGCAGCGGGTACCTACAATGAGCAGTTCTTC. It encodes CASSVAAGTYNEQFF.

The V gene is TRBV5-5, the J gene TRBJ2-6; D remains ambiguous. The CDR3 covers 14 residues. Germline CDR1 is SGHKS and CDR2 is YYEKEE (reference sequence). V was shortened by 5 bases and J by 2 bases, with 8 bases between the two germline ends. Written as DNA, the CDR3 is TGTGCCAGCAGATACAGTACTGGGGCCAACGTCCTGACTTTC. This translates into CASRYSTGANVLTF.

This sequence joins TRBV5-1 and TRBJ1-4; 8 bases agree with TRBD1. The ends lost 3 bases at V and 4 bases at J; junction bases unmatched: 14. In germline, CDR1 is SGHRS, CDR2 YFSETQ. This CDR3 has 18 amino acids. CDR3 loop: CASSSPGQGESVNEKLFF. The CDR3 DNA is TGCGCCAGCAGCTCCCCCGGACAGGGAGAGTCAGTTAATGAAAAACTGTTTTTT.

The V call is TRBV10-1, the J call TRBJ1-5; a weak D match, TRBD1 (6 bases). From germline, CDR1 is WNHNN and CDR2 SYGVQD (reference sequence). This CDR3 comprises 16 residues. Trimming removed 6 bases at V and 2 bases at J, with 17 bases between. Here the CDR3 DNA reads TGCGCCAGCAGCACCCCGGGACAAATGGGCAATCAGCCCCAGCATTTT. It is translated as CASSTPGQMGNQPQHF.

V gene TRBV28 combines with J gene TRBJ1-1; 7 nucleotides match TRBD1. Germline CDR1 is MDHEN and CDR2 is SYDVKM. J gave up 8 bases and V 3 bases, and 0 bases lay outside the gene matches. The CDR3 contains 11 residues. CDR3 in DNA: TGTGCCAGCAGTTTGGACAGGGAAGCTTTCTTT. It is translated as CASSLDREAFF.

The rearrangement uses TRBV5-1 and TRBJ1-1, with no clear D. This CDR3 is 14 amino acids long. The V end lost 0 bases, the J end lost 0 bases, and 6 bases lay between the germline ends. Germline V CDR1 and CDR2: SGHRS, YFSETQ. The CDR3 nucleotides read TGCGCCAGCAGCTTGGACAGCTTGAACACTGAAGCTTTCTTT. Translating gives CASSLDSLNTEAFF. Full variable domain (rest looked up from reference TRBV5-1 and TRBJ1-1): KAGVTQTPRYLIKTRGQQVTLSCSPISGHRSVSWYQQTPGQGLQFLFEYFSETQRNKGNFPGRFSGRQFSNSRSEMNVSTLELGDSALYLCASSLDSLNTEAFFGQGTRLTVV.

At least ten counts were recorded for this clone. The chain couples TRBV27 to TRBJ1-5; D unclear. The CDR3 runs 13 residues. CDR1 and CDR2 (germline): MNHEY, SMNVEV (reference sequence). V was shortened by 1 base and J by 6 bases, with 7 bases between the two germline ends. The CDR3 reads CASSLFGGQPQHF. The CDR3, as DNA: TGTGCCAGCAGTTTATTCGGCGGTCAGCCCCAGCATTTT.

J is TRBJ1-1 and V is TRBV4-1; 9 bases are shared with TRBD1. The length of the CDR3 is 16 residues. J was trimmed by 5 bases and V by 2 bases; bases with no gene match: 9. Germline-derived CDR1 and CDR2 are MGHRA and YSYEKL. The CDR3 protein is CASSQRTGGWGTEAFF. The CDR3 DNA reads TGCGCCAGCAGCCAACGAACAGGGGGCTGGGGAACTGAAGCTTTCTTT.

The rearrangement links TRBV2 to TRBJ1-3, with TRBD1 as a possible D gene (6 bases). V shed 6 bases and J shed 4 bases, with 16 bases lying between them. The germline gives CDR1 SNHLY, CDR2 FYNNEI. The CDR3 contains 15 residues. The chain's CDR3 is CASRGGATTGNTIYF. The CDR3 DNA is TGTGCCAGCAGGGGGGGGGCAACGACAGGAAACACCATATATTTT.

The chain is built from TRBV18 and TRBJ2-7; no firm D call. There are 13 residues in the CDR3. Germline V gene sequence: CDR1 KGHSH, CDR2 LQKENI. V was pared by 0 bases and J by 4 bases, with 7 bases between. As DNA, the CDR3 is TGTGCCAGCTCACCACCGTTAACATACGAGCAGTACTTC. Protein product: CASSPPLTYEQYF.

This chain joins TRBV11-3 and TRBJ2-2; possibly TRBD2 for D (5 bases). Trimming removed 1 base at V and 6 bases at J, with 6 bases between. This CDR3 comprises 13 residues. CDR1 and CDR2 (germline): SGHNT, YENEEA. CDR3 sequence: CASSLAGSGELFF. The CDR3 DNA sequence: TGTGCCAGCAGCTTAGCGGGGTCCGGGGAGCTGTTTTTT.

This chain joins TRBV19 and TRBJ2-3; TRBD1 matches 9 bases. The CDR3 sequence is 13 residues long. With V trimmed by 6 bases and J by 6 bases, 4 bases remained unmatched. CDR1 is LNHDA and CDR2 is SQIVND in the germline V gene (reference sequence). CDR3 nucleotide sequence: TGTGCCAGTAGCGACAGGGGGTCCGATACGCAGTATTTT. This sequence encodes CASSDRGSDTQYF.

The rearrangement uses TRBV9 and TRBJ1-6; possible D gene TRBD1, 6 bases. The germline gives CDR1 SGDLS, CDR2 YYNGEE. Trimming took off 4 bases at V and 5 bases at J, with 16 bases between the two ends. The CDR3 totals 16 residues. DNA for the CDR3: TGTGCCAGCAGCTCCCAAGGGGGGGGCAATAATTCACCCCTCCACTTT. It codes for CASSSQGGGNNSPLHF.

The chain carries TRBV5-1 and TRBJ2-5; perhaps TRBD1 as D (8 bases). The CDR3 loop spans 13 amino acids. Trimming took off 7 bases at V and 3 bases at J, with 13 bases between the two ends. Germline lookup yields CDR1 SGHRS and CDR2 YFSETQ. The CDR3 spells CASGEGQEETQYF. Here the CDR3 DNA reads TGCGCCAGCGGGGAGGGACAGGAAGAGACCCAGTACTTC.

This clone was picked up one time. The V call is TRBV6-6, the J call TRBJ2-7, with 11 bases matching TRBD1. This CDR3 spans 14 amino acids. V lost 5 bases and J lost 2; bases outside the gene matches: 2. Germline CDR1 reads MNHNY; CDR2 reads SVGAGI (reference sequence). The CDR3 sequence is CASSPGQGAYEQYF. In DNA form, the CDR3 reads TGTGCCAGCAGTCCGGGACAGGGGGCCTACGAGCAGTACTTC.

The chain recombines TRBV7-2 with TRBJ2-1; 14 bases are a match to TRBD2. The CDR3 is 16 amino acids. Germline loops: CDR1 SGHTA, CDR2 FQGNSA. V dropped 5 bases and J dropped 8; count of bases not matched to a gene: 8. In DNA, the CDR3 is TGTGCCAGCAGCCTAAATCCGGGACTAGCGGGGGATGAGCAGTTCTTC. Residues: CASSLNPGLAGDEQFF.